The clone carrying this T cell receptor (beta chain) was observed a few times. Its specificity is unknown. TCRdb re-called the reads through MiXCR, storing one row per CDR3 protein. The table includes about 830,000 distinct CDR3 sequences, 30% to 35% detected once. This specimen comes from a study of T cell repertoires in cytomegalovirus infection. Study overall: As its CMV epitopes, the study selected recently identified HLA-C-restricted and well-studied HLA-B-restricted targets. Both CMV infection and a matching HLA type were indicated by public TCR beta signatures. Regarding the study as a whole: Of the TCR beta families, the public ones yielded a cumulative frequency that identified carriers of CMV plus the relevant HLA. In two of eight donors, the top clonotype was HLA-C-restricted CMV-specific.

Germline lookup yields CDR1 SGHVS and CDR2 FNYEAQ. CDR3 length: 18 amino acids. The V end was cut by 5 bases, the J end by 0 bases, with 20 bases between. The TCR was taken from a human donor in good health (CMV status not recorded). Some clones in this sample may be carry-over from other donors' samples. The chain uses TRBV7-6 and TRBJ1-3; D is unresolved. Sequencing was performed on cultured CD8+ T cells from PBMCs, taken from culture after CMV antigen stimulation. CDR3 amino acids: CASSVLLPTASSGNTIYF. DNA for the CDR3: TGTGCCAGCAGCGTCCTCCTGCCGACGGCGAGCTCTGGAAACACCATATATTTT.